There are a few counts of the clone carrying this TCR beta chain. Its antigen is undetermined. Germline V CDR1 and CDR2: KGHSH, LQKENI. Trimming shortened V by 4 bases and J by 3 bases, and 10 bases separated the two germline ends. The CDR3 has 14 amino acids. This sample was included in a study of T-cell memory formation after mild COVID-19. General study results and limits: Some responding clones appeared in pre-infection memory, suggesting cross-reactive memory joined. There was a balanced CD4/CD8 profile in clones contracting day 15 to 85, and later expanders leaned CD4+.

A single record per CDR3 protein comes from TCRdb applying MiXCR to the 5' RACE reads. The sample holds hundreds of thousands of distinct CDR3 sequences, roughly 17% seen once. Sequencing was performed on PBMCs or a T cell subset sorted from them (not recorded which). The chain links TRBV18 to TRBJ2-1; D perhaps matches TRBD1 (6 bases). This clonotype was sampled from an adult woman who had mild COVID-19 (a few samples of this study predate the infection). Cell type and time point are not known. The CDR3 DNA sequence: TGTGCCAGCTCACGGGTAGGGGGCTACAATGAGCAGTTCTTC. Protein: CASSRVGGYNEQFF.